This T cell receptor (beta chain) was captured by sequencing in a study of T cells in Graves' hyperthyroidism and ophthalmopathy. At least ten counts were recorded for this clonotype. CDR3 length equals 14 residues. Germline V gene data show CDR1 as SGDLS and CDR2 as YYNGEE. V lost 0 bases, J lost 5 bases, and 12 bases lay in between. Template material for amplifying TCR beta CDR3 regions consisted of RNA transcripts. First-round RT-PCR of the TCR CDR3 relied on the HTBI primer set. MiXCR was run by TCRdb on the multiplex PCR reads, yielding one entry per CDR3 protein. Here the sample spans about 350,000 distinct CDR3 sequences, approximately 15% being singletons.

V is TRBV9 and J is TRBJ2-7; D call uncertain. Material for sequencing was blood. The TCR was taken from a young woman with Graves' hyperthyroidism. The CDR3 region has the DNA TGTGCCAGCAGCGTAGAGGGCCTTGGTAACGAGCAGTACTTC. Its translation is CASSVEGLGNEQYF.